This TCR beta chain emerged from a study of T cell repertoires in cytomegalovirus infection. A few counts support this clonotype. TCRdb called the reads again in MiXCR, with one record for every CDR3 protein. The sample holds 200,000 to 250,000 distinct CDR3 sequences; under 8.5% are singletons and the top ten take around 6%. CDR3 size: 14 residues. CDR1 and CDR2 from the germline V gene are SGHKS and YYEKEE (reference sequence). V lost 4 bases, J lost 7 bases, and 15 bases lay in between. The sequence derives from a human donor in good health (CMV status not recorded). Some clones in this sample may be carry-over from other donors' samples. V and J are TRBV5-5 and TRBJ2-1, with D maybe TRBD2 (6 bases). Sequenced sample: PBMCs. DNA for the CDR3: TGTGCCAGCAGCCCCCTCCCGGGGGAAAATGAGCAGTTCTTC. This codes for CASSPLPGENEQFF.